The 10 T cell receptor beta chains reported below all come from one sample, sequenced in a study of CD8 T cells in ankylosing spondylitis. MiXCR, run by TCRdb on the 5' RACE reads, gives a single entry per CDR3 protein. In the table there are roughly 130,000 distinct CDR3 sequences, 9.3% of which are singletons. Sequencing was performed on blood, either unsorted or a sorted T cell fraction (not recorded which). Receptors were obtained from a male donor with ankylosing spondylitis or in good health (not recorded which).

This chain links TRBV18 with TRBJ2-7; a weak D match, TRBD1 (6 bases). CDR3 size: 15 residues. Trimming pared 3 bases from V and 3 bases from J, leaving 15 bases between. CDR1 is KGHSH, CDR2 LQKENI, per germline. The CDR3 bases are TGTGCCAGCTCACCTGCGTGGGACACGAACTACGAGCAGTACTTC. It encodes CASSPAWDTNYEQYF.

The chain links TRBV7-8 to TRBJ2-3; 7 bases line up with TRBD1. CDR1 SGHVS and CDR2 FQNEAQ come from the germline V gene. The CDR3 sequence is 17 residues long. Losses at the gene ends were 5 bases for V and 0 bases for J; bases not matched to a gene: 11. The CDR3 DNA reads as TGTGCCAGCAGCCCCCATCCGGGACAGACTAGCACAGATACGCAGTATTTT. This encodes CASSPHPGQTSTDTQYF. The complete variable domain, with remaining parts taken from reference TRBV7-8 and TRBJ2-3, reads GAGVSQSPRYKVAKRGQDVALRCDPISGHVSLFWYQQALGQGPEFLTYFQNEAQLDKSGLPSDRFFAERPEGSVSTLKIQRTQQEDSAVYLCASSPHPGQTSTDTQYFGPGTRLTVL.

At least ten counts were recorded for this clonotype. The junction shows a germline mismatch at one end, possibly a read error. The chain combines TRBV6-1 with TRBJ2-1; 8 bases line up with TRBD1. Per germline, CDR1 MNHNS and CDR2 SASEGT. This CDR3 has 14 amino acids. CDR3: CASGDRGPNNEQFF. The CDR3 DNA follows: TGTGCCAGCGGTGACAGGGGCCCCAACAATGAGCAGTTCTTC.

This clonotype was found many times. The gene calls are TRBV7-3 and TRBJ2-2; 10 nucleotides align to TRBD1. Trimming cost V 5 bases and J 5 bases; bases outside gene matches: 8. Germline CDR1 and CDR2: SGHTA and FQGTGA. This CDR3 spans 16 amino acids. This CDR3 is CASSPLDRGLTGELFF. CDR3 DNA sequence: TGTGCCAGCAGCCCCCTCGACAGGGGGCTTACCGGGGAGCTGTTTTTT.

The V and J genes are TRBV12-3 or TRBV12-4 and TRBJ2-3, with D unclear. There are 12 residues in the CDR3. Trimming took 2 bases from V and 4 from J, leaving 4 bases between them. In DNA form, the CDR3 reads TGTGCCAGCAGTTTATATTCAGATACGCAGTATTTT. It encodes CASSLYSDTQYF.

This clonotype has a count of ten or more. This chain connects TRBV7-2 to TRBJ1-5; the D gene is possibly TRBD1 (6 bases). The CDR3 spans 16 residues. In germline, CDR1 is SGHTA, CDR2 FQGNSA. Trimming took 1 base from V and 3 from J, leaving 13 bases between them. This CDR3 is CASSLGGRQANQPQHF. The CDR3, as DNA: TGTGCCAGCAGCTTAGGGGGGCGCCAAGCCAATCAGCCCCAGCATTTT.

The CDR3 reads CASSRIAGGRMDTQYF. CDR3 in DNA: TGCGCCAGCAGCCGCATCGCGGGGGGTAGAATGGATACGCAGTATTTT. The rearrangement uses TRBV4-3 and TRBJ2-3, with 8 bases fitting TRBD2. This CDR3 contains 16 residues. Germline values: CDR1 LGHNA, CDR2 YSLEER. J lost 6 bases, V lost 4 bases, and 12 bases had no gene match.

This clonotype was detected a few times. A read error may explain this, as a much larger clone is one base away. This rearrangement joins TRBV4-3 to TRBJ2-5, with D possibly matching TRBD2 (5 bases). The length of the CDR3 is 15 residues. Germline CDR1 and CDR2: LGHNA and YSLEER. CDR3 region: CASTQDLAGGETQYF. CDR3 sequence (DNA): TGCGCCAGCACCCAAGATTTGGCGGGTGGAGAGACCCAGTACTTC.

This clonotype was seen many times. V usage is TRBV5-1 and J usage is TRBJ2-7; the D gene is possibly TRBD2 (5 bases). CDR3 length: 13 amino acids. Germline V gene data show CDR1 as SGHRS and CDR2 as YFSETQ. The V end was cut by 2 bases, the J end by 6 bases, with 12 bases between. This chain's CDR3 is CASSFKMRAEQYF. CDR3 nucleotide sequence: TGCGCCAGCAGCTTCAAAATGAGGGCCGAGCAGTACTTC.

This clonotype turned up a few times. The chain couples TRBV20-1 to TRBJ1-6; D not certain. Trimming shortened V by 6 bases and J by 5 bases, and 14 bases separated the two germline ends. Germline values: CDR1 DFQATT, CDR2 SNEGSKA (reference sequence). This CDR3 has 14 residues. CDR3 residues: CSASWSVDNSPLHF. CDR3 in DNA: TGCAGTGCCTCATGGTCGGTAGATAATTCACCCCTCCACTTT.